This TCR beta chain originates from a study of OX40 agonist ivuxolimab in advanced cancers. General notes on the study: Ivuxolimab, which targeted the costimulatory receptor OX40 (CD134), was an agonistic, fully human IgG2 monoclonal antibody. Patients were allowed to have had prior anti-PD-1, anti-PD-L1 or anti-CTLA-4 therapy, and approximately 40% of the dose-escalation patients had previously received checkpoint inhibitors. Peripheral TCRbeta sequencing aimed to test whether ivuxolimab altered TCR sequence diversity and caused clonal T-cell expansion. Intravenous ivuxolimab was administered to patients every 2 weeks at six dose levels: 0.01, 0.1, 0.3, 1.5, 3 and 10 mg/kg. The paper reports the monotherapy dose-escalation portion (N of about 47 patients) of the phase I ivuxolimab trial. Three dose-escalation patients achieved partial responses, one with hepatocellular carcinoma and two with cutaneous melanoma. Of the roughly 54 patients in dose escalation, around 19 had hepatocellular carcinoma, approximately 15 had melanoma, 9 had renal cell carcinoma and 9 had head and neck cancer. In the dose-escalation cohort, 82.7% of patients were male, and the mean age was about 55 years, with a range of roughly 20 to 79. Study-wide conclusions, independent of this receptor: The antigen specificity of the peripheral T cells that underwent clonal expansion was not determined. Low levels of normalized T-cell clonal expansion were also seen in some patients who did not respond. In partial responders in the 0.1-3.0 mg/kg groups, normalized peripheral clonal expansion was found to be among the lowest, especially among CD8+ T cells. After ivuxolimab, more expanded clones were found on average in CD8+ T cells than in CD4+ T cells. At doses of 0.1 to 3.0 mg/kg, clonal expansion of both CD4+ and CD8+ T cells in blood was seen between baseline and week 6.

The trial excluded patients who had a history of autoimmune disease or who were on systemic immunosuppression. Peripheral blood for TCR sequencing was collected from all dose cohorts at baseline, on cycle 4 day 1, and on cycle 7 day 1. Samples came from an open-label, multicenter, first-in-human phase I dose-escalation trial of ivuxolimab. Adults with locally advanced or metastatic melanoma, renal cell, hepatocellular, or head and neck squamous cell carcinoma were enrolled in the trial. Before TCR sequencing, CD4+ T cells and CD8+ T cells were sorted from peripheral blood as separate populations. A note on this clone: This receptor's antigen is unknown. Base qualities are not provided; no much larger clone lies one nucleotide away.

For sequencing of the TCRbeta CDR3 region, genomic DNA was extracted from the sorted cells. The immunoSEQ Assay was used to sequence the TCRbeta CDR3 regions. TCRdb mirrors the immuneACCESS table, restricted to in-frame sequences. Some clones are absent from its copies; in checked studies, under half trace to an unresolved V gene, and the reason for the others is unknown. The sample table lists some 85,000 clones, around 86% of them with a count of one. Roughly 0.25% of the sample is in the top ten clones. CDR1 and CDR2 are read off the germline V gene as MNHNS and SASEGT. V drops 0 bases and J drops 4 bases, leaving 13 bases in between. The cysteine opens and the phenylalanine closes a CDR3 of 16 amino acids. The kept DNA is CDR3 alone, 48 bases in frame from the first base.

This sequence uses TRBV6-1 and TRBJ2-1; the D gene cannot be resolved reliably. The origin of this receptor is an adult with an advanced solid tumor such as melanoma, head and neck, liver or kidney cancer. The sample consisted of CD4+ or CD8+ T cells sorted from blood, taken in a trial of the OX40 agonist ivuxolimab. The CDR3 has the sequence CASSEAGWAIYNEQFF. The nucleotides read TGTGCCAGCAGTGAAGCAGGGTGGGCCATATACAATGAGCAGTTCTTC.